The 30 T cell receptor beta chains below were found in one sample sequenced in a study of CD8+CD57+ T cells in acquired aplastic anemia. Sequencing involved patients with CD8+CD57+ cell expansion previously shown by flow cytometry. Genomic DNA, serving as template, underwent TCR beta VDJ and CDR3 profiling. TCRdb processed the reads anew with MiXCR; each CDR3 protein has one entry. Among a few hundred thousand distinct CDR3 sequences listed, around 50% were seen once. Sequenced sample: sorted CD4+, CD8+, or CD8+CD57+ T cells (not recorded which) from PBMCs. All receptors derive from a human donor with aplastic anemia.

This clonotype was counted ten times or more. This chain uses TRBV7-3 with TRBJ2-3; a weak D match, TRBD1 (5 bases). CDR3 size: 16 residues. CDR1 SGHTA and CDR2 FQGTGA come from the germline V gene. V was cut by 5 bases and J by 0 bases, with 15 bases left in between. The CDR3 DNA is TGTGCCAGCAGCCCCCTCCCAGGGTTTAGCACAGATACGCAGTATTTT. Translating gives CASSPLPGFSTDTQYF.

This chain uses TRBV19 with TRBJ2-7, with a tentative D call TRBD1 (5 bases). Between the trimmed V and J ends, which lost 1 base and 3 bases, there was a span of 7 bases. The germline V gene encodes CDR1 LNHDA and CDR2 SQIVND (reference sequence). The CDR3 length is 13 residues. DNA of the CDR3: TGTGCCAGTAGTATAGTCGACAGCTACGAGCAGTACTTC. This translates into CASSIVDSYEQYF.

A remark on this clonotype: A much larger clone lies a single base off, so this may be a read error. The chain combines TRBV12-3 or TRBV12-4 with TRBJ2-1; 12 bases match TRBD2. The CDR3 has 15 amino acids. The CDR3 nucleotides read TGTGCCTGCAGTTCTAGCGGGGGGGCCATCGGTGAGCAGTTCTTC. Translating gives CACSSSGGAIGEQFF.

J is TRBJ1-2 and V is TRBV5-1; D is perhaps TRBD1 (6 bases). From germline, CDR1 is SGHRS and CDR2 YFSETQ. Trimming left V 0 bases short and J 8 bases short, with 11 bases between. This CDR3 contains 13 residues. This CDR3 is CASSLGQVDGYTF. The CDR3 DNA reads as TGCGCCAGCAGCTTGGGACAGGTAGACGGCTACACCTTC.

This clonotype was observed at least ten times. The chain recombines TRBV19 with TRBJ2-2; D not certain. V gave up 0 bases and J gave up 6 bases, with 8 bases separating them. The CDR3 is 14 amino acids. CDR1 and CDR2 from the germline V gene are LNHDA and SQIVND (reference sequence). The CDR3 region has the DNA TGTGCCAGTAGTATAGATCTATCGGCCGGGGAGCTGTTTTTT. It yields the protein CASSIDLSAGELFF.

The chain is built from TRBV19 and TRBJ2-7; 8 bases are shared with TRBD2. Germline CDR1 reads LNHDA; CDR2 reads SQIVND (reference sequence). The trim removed 5 bases at V and 7 bases at J, leaving 10 bases unmatched. The CDR3 runs to 14 residues. CDR3 residues: CASSLGSGGEEQYF. The CDR3 DNA reads as TGTGCCAGTAGTCTCGGGTCGGGGGGGGAAGAGCAGTACTTC. The variable domain in full, completed from reference TRBV19 and TRBJ2-7, reads DGGITQSPKYLFRKEGQNVTLSCEQNLNHDAMYWYRQDPGQGLRLIYYSQIVNDFQKGDIAEGYSVSREKKESFPLTVTSAQKNPTAFYLCASSLGSGGEEQYFGPGTRLTVT.

The chain couples TRBV7-8 to TRBJ2-5; D possibly corresponds to TRBD1 (5 bases). With 6 bases removed from V and 4 bases from J, the gap between germline ends came to 21 bases. Per the germline V gene, CDR1 is SGHVS and CDR2 is FQNEAQ. The CDR3 is 16 amino acids. The CDR3 spells CASSSTLGRAAETQYF. CDR3 nucleotides: TGTGCCAGCAGTTCTACATTAGGCAGGGCGGCAGAGACCCAGTACTTC.

The chain links TRBV2 to TRBJ2-7, with 7 nucleotides matching TRBD1. Per the germline V gene, CDR1 is SNHLY and CDR2 is FYNNEI. V gave up 8 bases and J gave up 0 bases; unmatched junction bases: 13. The CDR3 is 16 residues long. CDR3 sequence reads: CASSPLDRATSYEQYF. Here the CDR3 DNA reads TGTGCCAGCTCACCTCTTGACAGGGCTACCTCCTACGAGCAGTACTTC.

The chain combines TRBV5-1 with TRBJ1-3; tentatively, D is TRBD1 (5 bases). The CDR3 length is 15 residues. Trimming cost V 4 bases and J 4 bases, with 15 bases left between them. Germline V lookup: CDR1 SGHRS, CDR2 YFSETQ. For the CDR3, the DNA is TGCGCCAGCAGCCCACAGGTAGTTGGCGGAAACACCATATATTTT. This translates into CASSPQVVGGNTIYF.

This chain connects TRBV2 to TRBJ1-2; TRBD1 might be the D (5 bases). The V gene's germline CDR1 is SNHLY and CDR2 FYNNEI. V dropped 6 bases and J dropped 0 bases, with 14 bases sitting between them. This CDR3 comprises 15 residues. CDR3 in amino acids: CASSVAGGANYGYTF. CDR3 in DNA: TGTGCCAGCAGCGTAGCGGGGGGGGCTAACTATGGCTACACCTTC.

A remark on this clonotype: The CDR3 does not end in the conserved phenylalanine or tryptophan, so this is likely a read error. This chain uses TRBV12-3 or TRBV12-4 with TRBJ2-7; no clear D gene. This CDR3 contains 13 residues. In DNA, the CDR3 is TGTGCCAGCAGTTTAACCGACCACTACGGGCAGTACCTC. It is translated as CASSLTDHYGQYL.

This clonotype was counted at least ten times. This chain links TRBV6-6 with TRBJ2-2; D gene ambiguous. V was shortened by 6 bases and J by 1 base, with 6 bases between the two germline ends. The CDR3 totals 13 residues. CDR1 is MNHNY, CDR2 SVGAGI, per germline (reference sequence). The CDR3 coding sequence is TGTGCCAGCAGCAGAAAGAACACCGGGGAGCTGTTTTTT. Encoded protein: CASSRKNTGELFF.

This clonotype appeared many times. V usage is TRBV12-3 or TRBV12-4 and J usage is TRBJ2-2, with 8 bases identical to TRBD2. The CDR3 totals 16 residues. J lost 0 bases, V lost 4 bases, and 4 bases had no gene match. The CDR3 reads CASSSGGGTNTGELFF. DNA of the CDR3: TGTGCCAGCAGTTCCGGGGGGGGAACGAACACCGGGGAGCTGTTTTTT.

This clonotype was seen repeatedly, ten times or more. The V and J genes are TRBV6-1 and TRBJ1-2; TRBD1 agrees at 7 bases. Per germline, CDR1 MNHNS and CDR2 SASEGT. This CDR3 has 13 residues. Trimming took 5 bases from V and 6 from J; bases not matched to a gene: 6. The CDR3 nucleotides read TGTGCCAGCAGTAGACAGGGCCTCGATGGCTACACCTTC. This translates into CASSRQGLDGYTF.

This chain connects TRBV28 to TRBJ2-7; weak D call: TRBD1 (5 bases). The CDR3 length is 11 residues. Trimming left V 9 bases short and J 4 bases short, with 10 bases between. Germline loops: CDR1 MDHEN, CDR2 SYDVKM. CDR3 residues: CASRQNYEQYF. The CDR3 nucleotides read TGTGCCAGTCGACAGAATTACGAGCAGTACTTC.

This clonotype was counted only a few times. CDR3 region: CASSQGLIGRAFF. CDR3 coding DNA: TGTGCCAGCAGCCAGGGCCTGATAGGGCGGGCTTTCTTT. The chain uses TRBV3-1 and TRBJ1-1, with D unresolved. The CDR3 has 13 residues. Germline V gene lookup returns CDR1 LGHDT and CDR2 YNNKEL (reference sequence). V lost 3 bases to trimming and J lost 11 bases, with 16 bases between them.

V and J are TRBV19 and TRBJ2-7, with 7 bases aligning to TRBD2. There are 13 residues in the CDR3. Germline V gives CDR1 LNHDA, CDR2 SQIVND (reference sequence). The V gene end was trimmed by 7 bases and the J gene end by 7 bases; junction bases not matched to a gene: 10. The CDR3 protein is CASTAMGGEEQYF. CDR3 nucleotide sequence: TGTGCCAGTACTGCCATGGGGGGGGAAGAGCAGTACTTC. The full variable domain, completed using reference TRBV19 and TRBJ2-7, is DGGITQSPKYLFRKEGQNVTLSCEQNLNHDAMYWYRQDPGQGLRLIYYSQIVNDFQKGDIAEGYSVSREKKESFPLTVTSAQKNPTAFYLCASTAMGGEEQYFGPGTRLTVT.

This clonotype has ten or more counts. J is TRBJ2-7 and V is TRBV7-8; D call uncertain. CDR1 and CDR2 from the germline V gene are SGHVS and FQNEAQ. The CDR3 runs to 15 residues. Trimming shortened V by 2 bases and J by 0 bases, and 11 bases separated the two germline ends. The CDR3 region is CASSLSTGPSYEQYF. The CDR3 DNA reads TGTGCCAGCAGCTTAAGTACGGGCCCCTCCTACGAGCAGTACTTC.

This clonotype was detected ten times or more. The gene calls are TRBV20-1 and TRBJ1-5; D is perhaps TRBD1 (6 bases). The CDR3 has 17 amino acids. Germline V gives CDR1 DFQATT, CDR2 SNEGSKA (reference sequence). Trimming cost V 0 bases and J 6 bases, with 21 bases left between them. In nucleotides, the CDR3 is TGCAGTGCTAGAGATCCGGGGGCGGACAGCCCAGGTCAGCCCCAGCATTTT. Translating gives CSARDPGADSPGQPQHF.

This clonotype was seen more than once but under ten times. The rearrangement joins TRBV6-1 to TRBJ2-5, with 7 bases fitting TRBD1. The junction had 17 bases not matched to a gene; V was cut back by 5 bases and J by 2 bases. This CDR3 is 18 amino acids long. CDR1 is MNHNS, CDR2 SASEGT, per germline. CDR3 region: CASSKRTGPLPNQETQYF. The CDR3 nucleotides read TGTGCCAGCAGTAAACGGACAGGACCCCTTCCAAATCAAGAGACCCAGTACTTC.

This rearrangement joins TRBV19 to TRBJ1-2, with TRBD1 as a possible D gene (6 bases). The germline CDR1 and CDR2 sequences are LNHDA and SQIVND (reference sequence). The V end was cut by 3 bases, the J end by 4 bases, with 12 bases between. The CDR3 totals 14 residues. In DNA, the CDR3 is TGTGCCAGTAGTATGAGGGGGAGTCCCTATGGCTACACCTTC. Its protein product is CASSMRGSPYGYTF.

This sequence joins TRBV20-1 and TRBJ2-5; TRBD2 might be the D (6 bases). There are 14 residues in the CDR3. V was cut by 6 bases and J by 2 bases, with 16 bases left in between. Germline V gene data show CDR1 as DFQATT and CDR2 as SNEGSKA (reference sequence). The CDR3 protein is CSAFESAGQETQYF. As DNA, the CDR3 is TGCAGTGCGTTCGAATCAGCGGGTCAAGAGACCCAGTACTTC.

This clonotype was observed a few times. The genes are TRBV7-6 and TRBJ2-3, with 9 bases fitting TRBD2. CDR3 length: 15 residues. After removal of 1 base from V and 2 bases from J, the junction contained 1 base not matched to a gene. CDR1 SGHVS and CDR2 FNYEAQ come from the germline V gene. The CDR3 coding sequence is TGTGCCAGCAGCTTAGAGGGACTAGCCACAGATACGCAGTATTTT. It translates to CASSLEGLATDTQYF. Drawing the rest from reference TRBV7-6 and TRBJ2-3, the complete variable domain is GAGVSQSPRYKVTKRGQDVALRCDPISGHVSLYWYRQALGQGPEFLTYFNYEAQQDKSGLPNDRFSAERPEGSISTLTIQRTEQRDSAMYRCASSLEGLATDTQYFGPGTRLTVL.

The V gene is TRBV9, the J gene TRBJ2-7; maybe TRBD1 (6 bases). V was trimmed by 0 bases and J by 3 bases, leaving 13 bases between them. This CDR3 is 15 amino acids long. Per germline, CDR1 SGDLS and CDR2 YYNGEE. CDR3 sequence: CASSVETGPLYEQYF. The CDR3 nucleotides are TGTGCCAGCAGCGTAGAAACAGGGCCCCTCTACGAGCAGTACTTC.

This clonotype was recorded once. This chain connects TRBV20-1 to TRBJ2-7, with 10 bases matching TRBD1. From germline, CDR1 is DFQATT and CDR2 SNEGSKA (reference sequence). CDR3 length: 14 amino acids. Trimming removed 4 bases from V and 9 bases from J; junction bases left unmatched: 12. The CDR3 DNA is TGCAGTGCTACCTTTCGGACAGGGGGGGCCGTGCAGTACTTC. Protein product: CSATFRTGGAVQYF.

The gene calls are TRBV12-3 or TRBV12-4 and TRBJ1-1; D is unclear. V dropped 4 bases and J dropped 3 bases, with 3 bases sitting between them. The CDR3 has 11 residues. The CDR3 loop reads CASSSDTEAFF. CDR3 DNA: TGTGCCAGCAGTTCCGACACTGAAGCTTTCTTT.

This clonotype has a single count. This CDR3 reads CATSDPSLSDSYGYTF. The CDR3 DNA reads as TGTGCCACCAGCGATCCAAGTCTGAGCGATTCCTATGGCTACACCTTC. The genes are TRBV24-1 and TRBJ1-2; D call uncertain. CDR1 KGHDR and CDR2 SFDVKD come from the germline V gene. V lost 7 bases and J 4 bases, leaving 21 bases between the germline ends. This CDR3 has 16 residues.

The gene calls are TRBV7-2 and TRBJ2-6; TRBD2 matches 11 bases. Judging by the DNA end, TRBJ2-7 fits better; the J call may be wrong. This CDR3 region has 14 residues. Germline V lookup: CDR1 SGHTA, CDR2 FQGNSA. CDR3: CASSPGTSGPEQYF. The DNA for the CDR3 is TGTGCCAGCAGTCCCGGGACTAGCGGTCCCGAGCAGTACTTC.

This chain's CDR3 is CASSQDLSGPGAKNIQYF. The CDR3 DNA follows: TGCGCCAGCAGCCAAGATTTATCAGGCCCCGGGGCCAAAAACATTCAGTACTTC. This chain uses TRBV4-1 with TRBJ2-4, with D unclear. Trimming shortened V by 0 bases and J by 1 base, and 16 bases separated the two germline ends. There are 18 residues in the CDR3. The germline gives CDR1 MGHRA, CDR2 YSYEKL.

This clonotype appeared many times. This sequence joins TRBV20-1 and TRBJ1-1; D not certain. The CDR3 has 11 residues. V was shortened by 0 bases and J by 10 bases, with 9 bases between the two germline ends. Germline V CDR1 and CDR2: DFQATT, SNEGSKA (reference sequence). For the CDR3, the DNA is TGCAGTGCTAGAGAGGTGGAAACAGCTTTCTTT. It codes for CSAREVETAFF.